Listed below are T cell receptor beta chains from one sample, sequenced in a study of T cell responses to AZD1222 COVID-19 vaccine. Repertoires were generated with immunoSEQ multiplex PCR, while TCRdb's copy carries only in-frame clones and drops some. There are some 150,000 clones in the sample; 88% occur only once, and 5.5% to 8.5% lies in the top ten. This sample comprised peripheral blood, obtained after recovery from COVID-19. These receptors all stem from an adult who had recovered from COVID-19. Each CDR3 is given with its conserved first and last residue. The D gene is left open where the match is weak. Some rows mark clone size as missing; the rest say once, few, many or name a class of expanded clone.

>TRBJ1-4|15|NA|TRBV5-8|NA
TGTGCCAGCAGCTTGGGGACGGAACTATTGAAGGGGATGTTTTTT
CASSLGTELLKGMFF
>TRBJ2-7|18|NA|TRBV7-8|NA
TGTGCCAGCAGCCCCGTTGTCCGGGTGTCAGCCAGATTCTACGAGCAGTACTTC
CASSPVVRVSARFYEQYF
>TRBJ1-3|17|TRBD1|TRBV3-1/TRBV3-2|NA
TGTGCCAGCAGCCAAGTCGGACAGGGAATTTCGAGAAACACCATATATTTT
CASSQVGQGISRNTIYF
>TRBJ1-5|15|NA|TRBV19|few
TGTGCCAGTAGTATAGGCCAGGTCTCCTATCAGCCCCAGCATTTT
CASSIGQVSYQPQHF
>TRBJ2-1|16|NA|TRBV6-2/TRBV6-3|NA
TGTGCCAGCAGTTACGGGGGACGTGGCGCCAACAATGAGCAGTTCTTC
CASSYGGRGANNEQFF
>TRBJ1-5|15|NA|TRBV7-9|once
TGTGCCAGCAGCCCCTCAGGGGACGGCAATCAGCCCCAGCATTTT
CASSPSGDGNQPQHF
>TRBJ1-2|13|TRBD1|TRBV7-9|NA
TGTGCCAGCAGCCTCGGGACAGACTATGGCTACACCTTC
CASSLGTDYGYTF
>TRBJ1-1|20|TRBD1|TRBV7-3|NA
TGTGCCAGCAGCCTCCTCCTGAAGATAATGGGGACAGGGGGCAGGCCTGAAGCTTTCTTT
CASSLLLKIMGTGGRPEAFF
>TRBJ1-3|12|NA|TRBV18|NA
TGTGCCAGCTTTTACTCTGGAAACACCATATATTTT
CASFYSGNTIYF
>TRBJ1-4|15|NA|TRBV9|few
TGTGCCAGCAGCGTCCGAGTGGGTAGAGGTGAAAAACTGTTTTTT
CASSVRVGRGEKLFF
>TRBJ1-1|15|NA|TRBV7-9|once
TGTGCCAGCAGCTTAGGAGCAGCTTTGAACACTGAAGCTTTCTTT
CASSLGAALNTEAFF
>TRBJ1-5|12|NA|TRBV28|NA
TGTGCCAGCAGTTCCGGCGGTCAGCCCCAGCATTTT
CASSSGGQPQHF
>TRBJ2-3|16|TRBD1|TRBV6-5|few
TGTGCCAGCAGTTCTCCGGGACAGGGGACGACAGATACGCAGTATTTT
CASSSPGQGTTDTQYF
>TRBJ2-7|18|TRBD1|TRBV14|NA
TGTGCCAGCAGCCAAGATCATTGGGCAGGGGGTCCTCCCTACGAGCAGTACTTC
CASSQDHWAGGPPYEQYF
>TRBJ1-5|13|NA|TRBV10-3|NA
TGTGCCATCAACGGGGGGTTGGATCAGCCCCAGCATTTT
CAINGGLDQPQHF
>TRBJ1-1|17|TRBD1|TRBV5-6|NA
TGTGCCAGCAGCTCGTCGGGACAGGGCCCCCGCAGCACTGAAGCTTTCTTT
CASSSSGQGPRSTEAFF
>TRBJ2-3|23|TRBD2|TRBV4-2|NA
TGTGCCAGCAGCCAAGTTGTTGGGAGTAGGCTAGCGGGGGGGCCGGGTAGCACAGATACGCAGTATTTT
CASSQVVGSRLAGGPGSTDTQYF
>TRBJ1-1|14|TRBD1|TRBV7-9|NA
TGTGCCAGCTGGTGGGACAGGGGGAACACTGAAGCTTTCTTT
CASWWDRGNTEAFF
>TRBJ2-2|16|TRBD2|TRBV3-1/TRBV3-2|NA
TGTGCCAGCAGCCATAGGGCTAGCGGGGTGACCGGGGAGCTGTTTTTT
CASSHRASGVTGELFF
>TRBJ2-2|15|TRBD2|TRBV7-3|NA
TGTGCCAGCAGCCCGGGGGGGAGCAACACCGGGGAGCTGTTTTTT
CASSPGGSNTGELFF
>TRBJ2-4|18|NA|TRBV5-1|NA
TGCGCCAGCAGCCCCCACGTGACGGGTAGGACCGCCAAAAACATTCAGTACTTC
CASSPHVTGRTAKNIQYF
>TRBJ1-4|19|TRBD1|TRBV4-3|once
TGCGCCAGCAGCCCCGGGGACAGGAATGTGGGGGCAACTAATGAAAAACTGTTTTTT
CASSPGDRNVGATNEKLFF